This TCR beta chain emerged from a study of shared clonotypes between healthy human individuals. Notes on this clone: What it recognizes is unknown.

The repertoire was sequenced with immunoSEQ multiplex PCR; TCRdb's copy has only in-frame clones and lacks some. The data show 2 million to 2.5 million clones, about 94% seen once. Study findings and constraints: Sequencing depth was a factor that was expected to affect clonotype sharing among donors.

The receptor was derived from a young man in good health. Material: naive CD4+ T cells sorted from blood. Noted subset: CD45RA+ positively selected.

CDR3 residues: CASSSEREGPTGELFF. The CDR3 nucleotides read TGTGCCAGCAGCTCGGAGCGGGAGGGCCCAACCGGGGAGCTGTTTTTT. V gene TRBV5-4 combines with J gene TRBJ2-2; the match to TRBD2 covers 10 bases. Germline-derived CDR1 and CDR2 are SGHNT and YYREEE (reference sequence). J gave up 5 bases and V 3 bases, and 7 bases lay outside the gene matches. The CDR3 extends over 16 amino acids.